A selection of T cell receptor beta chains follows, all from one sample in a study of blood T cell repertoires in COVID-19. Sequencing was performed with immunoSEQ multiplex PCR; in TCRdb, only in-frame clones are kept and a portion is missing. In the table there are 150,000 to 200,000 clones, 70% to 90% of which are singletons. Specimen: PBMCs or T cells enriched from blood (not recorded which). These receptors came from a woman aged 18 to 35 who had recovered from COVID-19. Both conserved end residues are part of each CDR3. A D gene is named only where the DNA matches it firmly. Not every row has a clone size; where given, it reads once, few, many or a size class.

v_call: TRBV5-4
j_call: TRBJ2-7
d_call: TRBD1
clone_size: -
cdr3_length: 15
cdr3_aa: CASSLGGTGPYEQYF
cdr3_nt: TGTGCCAGCAGCTTGGGTGGGACAGGTCCCTACGAGCAGTACTTC

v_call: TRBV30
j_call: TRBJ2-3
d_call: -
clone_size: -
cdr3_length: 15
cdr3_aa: CAWGGQGALTDTQYF
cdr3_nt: TGTGCCTGGGGCGGTCAAGGGGCGCTAACAGATACGCAGTATTTT

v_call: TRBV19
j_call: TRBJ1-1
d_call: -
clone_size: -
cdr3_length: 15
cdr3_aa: CAIQRGPDPNTEAFF
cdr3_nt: TGTGCCATCCAGCGGGGGCCCGACCCTAACACTGAAGCTTTCTTT

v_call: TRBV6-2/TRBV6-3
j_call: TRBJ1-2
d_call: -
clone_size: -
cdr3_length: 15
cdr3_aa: CASSLHRDRTYGYTF
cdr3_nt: TGTGCCAGCAGTCTTCACAGGGATCGGACCTATGGCTACACCTTC

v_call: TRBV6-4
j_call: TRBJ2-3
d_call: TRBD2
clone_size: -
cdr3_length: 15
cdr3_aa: CASSHGSGGTDTQYF
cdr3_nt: TGTGCCAGCAGCCACGGCTCGGGGGGGACAGATACGCAGTATTTT

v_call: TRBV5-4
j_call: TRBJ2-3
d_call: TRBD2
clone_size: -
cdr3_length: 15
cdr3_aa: CASSSTSGLPDTQYF
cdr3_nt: TGTGCCAGCAGCAGTACTAGCGGGCTTCCAGATACGCAGTATTTT

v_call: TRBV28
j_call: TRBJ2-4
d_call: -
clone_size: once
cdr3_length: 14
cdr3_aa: CASGLAGPKNIQYF
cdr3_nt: TGTGCCAGCGGGCTGGCGGGCCCCAAAAACATTCAGTACTTC

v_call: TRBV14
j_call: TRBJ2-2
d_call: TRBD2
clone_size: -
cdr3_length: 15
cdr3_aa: CASSHRTGGTGELFF
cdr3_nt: TGTGCCAGCAGCCACCGGACGGGGGGGACCGGGGAGCTGTTTTTT

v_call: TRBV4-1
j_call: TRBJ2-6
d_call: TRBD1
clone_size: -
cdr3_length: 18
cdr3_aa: CASSQLDRTASGANVLTF
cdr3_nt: TGCGCCAGCAGCCAATTGGACAGGACCGCCTCTGGGGCCAACGTCCTGACTTTC

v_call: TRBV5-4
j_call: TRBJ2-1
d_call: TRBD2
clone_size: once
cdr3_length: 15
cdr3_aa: CASSPRTSTYNEQFF
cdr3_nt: TGTGCCAGCAGCCCTCGGACTAGTACCTACAATGAGCAGTTCTTC

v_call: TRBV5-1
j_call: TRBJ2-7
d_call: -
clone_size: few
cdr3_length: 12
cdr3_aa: CASSLYPYEQYF
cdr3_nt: TGCGCCAGCAGCTTATATCCGTACGAGCAGTACTTC

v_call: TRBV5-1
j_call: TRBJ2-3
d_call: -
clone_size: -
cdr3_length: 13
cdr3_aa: CASSRGWTDTQYF
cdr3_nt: TGCGCCAGCAGTAGGGGGTGGACAGATACGCAGTATTTT

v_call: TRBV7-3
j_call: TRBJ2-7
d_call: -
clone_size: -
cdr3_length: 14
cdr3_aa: CASSLRPGTYEQYF
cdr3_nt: TGTGCCAGCAGCTTACGGCCAGGAACCTACGAGCAGTACTTC

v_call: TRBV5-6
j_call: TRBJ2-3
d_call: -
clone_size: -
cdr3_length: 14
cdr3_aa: CASTQGPSTDTQYF
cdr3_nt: TGTGCCAGCACCCAGGGGCCAAGCACAGATACGCAGTATTTT

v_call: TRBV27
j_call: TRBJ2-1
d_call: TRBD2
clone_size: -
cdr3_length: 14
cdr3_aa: CATVAGSSYNEQFF
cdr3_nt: TGTGCCACCGTAGCGGGGAGCTCCTACAATGAGCAGTTCTTC

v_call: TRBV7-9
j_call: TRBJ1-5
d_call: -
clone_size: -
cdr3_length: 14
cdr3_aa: CASSMGQSNQPQHF
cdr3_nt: TGTGCCAGCAGCATGGGACAATCTAATCAGCCCCAGCATTTT

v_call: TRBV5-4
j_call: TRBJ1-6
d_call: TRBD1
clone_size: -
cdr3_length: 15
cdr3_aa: CASSPYDRDDSPLHF
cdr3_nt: TGTGCCAGCAGCCCCTATGACAGGGACGATTCACCCCTCCACTTT

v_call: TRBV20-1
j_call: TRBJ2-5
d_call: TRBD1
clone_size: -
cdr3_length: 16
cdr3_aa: CSASPTDKTGWETQYF
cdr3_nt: TGCAGTGCTAGTCCGACGGACAAGACAGGGTGGGAGACCCAGTACTTC

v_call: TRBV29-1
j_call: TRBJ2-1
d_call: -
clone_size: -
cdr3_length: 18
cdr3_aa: CSVARTEGAGGRFGEQFF
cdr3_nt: TGCAGCGTTGCCCGAACCGAGGGGGCGGGAGGAAGGTTCGGTGAGCAGTTCTTC

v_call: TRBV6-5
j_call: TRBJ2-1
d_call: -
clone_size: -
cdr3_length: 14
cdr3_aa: CASSYSGGYNEQFF
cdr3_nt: TGTGCCAGCAGTTACTCGGGAGGATACAATGAGCAGTTCTTC

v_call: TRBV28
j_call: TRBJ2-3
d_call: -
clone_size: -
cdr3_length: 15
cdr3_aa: CASSSDPKRADTQYF
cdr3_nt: TGTGCCAGCAGTTCCGACCCTAAGCGGGCAGATACGCAGTATTTT

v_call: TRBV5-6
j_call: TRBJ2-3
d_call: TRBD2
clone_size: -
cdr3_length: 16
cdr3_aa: CASSKVGLGRTDTQYF
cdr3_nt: TGTGCCAGCAGCAAAGTAGGACTAGGCCGGACAGATACGCAGTATTTT

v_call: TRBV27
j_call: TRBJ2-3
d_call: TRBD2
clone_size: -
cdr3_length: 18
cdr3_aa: CASSFRLAGLPGTDTQYF
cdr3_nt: TGTGCCAGCAGTTTCCGACTAGCGGGACTACCCGGGACAGATACGCAGTATTTT

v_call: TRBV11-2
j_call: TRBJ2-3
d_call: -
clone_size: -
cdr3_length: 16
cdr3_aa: CASSRRGASDTDTQYF
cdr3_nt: TGTGCCAGCAGCCGACGCGGCGCGTCGGACACAGATACGCAGTATTTT

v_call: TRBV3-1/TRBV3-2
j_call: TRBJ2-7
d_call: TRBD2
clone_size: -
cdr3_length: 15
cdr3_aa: CASSQASGSVNEQYF
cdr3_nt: TGTGCCAGCAGCCAAGCTAGCGGGAGCGTAAACGAGCAGTACTTC

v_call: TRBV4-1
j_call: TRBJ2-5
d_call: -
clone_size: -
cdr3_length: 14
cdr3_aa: CASSKDSPGETQYF
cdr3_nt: TGCGCCAGCAGCAAGGACTCTCCGGGGGAGACCCAGTACTTC

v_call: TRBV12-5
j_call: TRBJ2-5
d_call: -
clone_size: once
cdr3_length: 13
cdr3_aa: CASAWGVDETQYF
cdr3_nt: TGTGCTAGTGCCTGGGGGGTAGACGAGACCCAGTACTTC

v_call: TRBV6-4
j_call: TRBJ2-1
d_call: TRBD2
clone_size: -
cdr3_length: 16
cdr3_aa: CASSDSGGRGYNEQFF
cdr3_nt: TGTGCCAGCAGTGACTCTGGCGGGAGGGGGTACAATGAGCAGTTCTTC

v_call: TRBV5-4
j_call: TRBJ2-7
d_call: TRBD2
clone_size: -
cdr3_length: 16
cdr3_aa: CASSVGSGSPSYEQYF
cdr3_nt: TGTGCCAGCAGCGTCGGGAGCGGGAGCCCTTCCTACGAGCAGTACTTC

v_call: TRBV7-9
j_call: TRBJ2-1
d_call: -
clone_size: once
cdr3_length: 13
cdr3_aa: CASRGQEGDEQFF
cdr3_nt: TGTGCCAGCAGGGGACAAGAGGGCGATGAGCAGTTCTTC

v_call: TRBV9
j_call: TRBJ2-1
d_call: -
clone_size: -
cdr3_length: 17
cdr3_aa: CASSVVERTYSYNEQFF
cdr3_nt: TGTGCCAGCAGCGTAGTTGAGCGGACGTATTCCTACAATGAGCAGTTCTTC

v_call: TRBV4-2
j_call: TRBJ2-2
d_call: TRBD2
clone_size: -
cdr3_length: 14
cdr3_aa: CASSPLRGAGELFF
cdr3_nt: TGTGCCAGCAGCCCTCTACGGGGGGCCGGGGAGCTGTTTTTT

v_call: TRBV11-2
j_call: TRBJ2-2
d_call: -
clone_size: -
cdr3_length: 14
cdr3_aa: CASSSPGFGGELFF
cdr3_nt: TGTGCCAGCAGCTCCCCGGGGTTTGGCGGGGAGCTGTTTTTT

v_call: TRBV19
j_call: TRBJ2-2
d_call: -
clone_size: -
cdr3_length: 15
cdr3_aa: CASSMGPGSNGELFF
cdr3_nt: TGTGCCAGTAGTATGGGGCCAGGGTCGAACGGGGAGCTGTTTTTT

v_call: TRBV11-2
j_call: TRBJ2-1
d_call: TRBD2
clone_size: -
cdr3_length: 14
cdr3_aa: CASSEGLAALGQFF
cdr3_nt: TGTGCCAGCAGCGAGGGACTAGCGGCCCTCGGGCAGTTCTTC